Listed here are 2 T cell receptor beta chains from one sample, sequenced in a study of early T cells in non-severe SARS-CoV-2 infection. TCRdb re-called the 5' RACE reads through MiXCR, storing one row per CDR3 protein. Among approximately 70,000 distinct CDR3 sequences listed, roughly 4.7% were seen once. This specimen was whole blood, taken at baseline. These receptors were taken from an adult who was a healthcare worker with PCR-confirmed SARS-CoV-2 infection or an uninfected control (not recorded which).

The chain is built from TRBV7-2 and TRBJ2-3; D unresolved. Germline V lookup: CDR1 SGHTA, CDR2 FQGNSA. The CDR3 runs to 12 residues. The germline V and J ends were trimmed by 6 bases and 4 bases, with 8 bases remaining between them. The CDR3 spells CASSRPADTQYF. The CDR3 region has the DNA TGTGCCAGCAGTCGCCCGGCAGATACGCAGTATTTT.

This clonotype was recorded at least ten times. The J gene is TRBJ2-3, the V gene TRBV29-1; D uncertain. CDR3 length: 14 residues. Germline V gives CDR1 SQVTM, CDR2 ANQGSEA. Trimming shortened V by 7 bases and J by 1 base, and 15 bases separated the two germline ends. The chain's CDR3 is CSARGGLGTDTQYF. The CDR3 nucleotides are TGCAGCGCGAGAGGCGGTCTTGGCACAGATACGCAGTATTTT.